This passage covers 9 T cell receptor beta chains from one sample sequenced in a study of CD8 T cells in ankylosing spondylitis. Study-wide results and caveats: Ankylosing spondylitis blood seemed to carry a telltale TCR beta motif made of under ten highly homologous variants.

The antigens these receptors bind are not known. TCRdb re-analysed the 5' RACE reads in MiXCR, keeping a single row per CDR3 protein. Of hundreds of thousands of distinct CDR3 sequences listed, about a sixth are singletons. Material for sequencing was blood, either unsorted or a sorted T cell fraction (not recorded which). The receptors originated from a male donor with ankylosing spondylitis.

This clonotype was observed a few times. The chain combines TRBV20-1 with TRBJ2-3, with 7 bases matching TRBD2. Germline-derived CDR1 and CDR2 are DFQATT and SNEGSKA (reference sequence). V gave up 2 bases and J gave up 0 bases; unmatched junction bases: 2. The CDR3 runs to 14 residues. In nucleotides, the CDR3 is TGCAGTGCTAGAATTAGCGGGAGCACAGATACGCAGTATTTT. Protein product: CSARISGSTDTQYF.

This clonotype occurred a few times. This chain links TRBV29-1 with TRBJ1-2; no reliable D call. With 4 bases removed from V and 3 bases from J, the gap between germline ends came to 6 bases. The CDR3 totals 11 residues. Per germline, CDR1 SQVTM and CDR2 ANQGSEA. The CDR3 spells CSVGADYGYTF. The CDR3 bases are TGCAGCGTTGGGGCTGACTATGGCTACACCTTC.

A few counts support this clonotype. The chain is built from TRBV12-3 or TRBV12-4 and TRBJ2-7, with 10 bases identical to TRBD1. V shed 5 bases, J shed 3 bases, and the junction held 7 bases outside the gene matches. This CDR3 has 15 amino acids. CDR3 bases: TGTGCCAGCAGTCTCTCCTGGACAGGGGGCTACGAGCAGTACTTC. This sequence encodes CASSLSWTGGYEQYF.

This clonotype appeared a few times. The V gene is TRBV28, the J gene TRBJ2-2; 8 bases align to TRBD1. The V gene's germline CDR1 is MDHEN and CDR2 SYDVKM. Trimming at V came to 6 bases and at J to 1 base, leaving 7 bases not matched to a gene. This CDR3 region has 16 residues. Here the CDR3 reads CASSETGTGNTGELFF. The DNA of the CDR3 is TGTGCCAGCAGCGAGACGGGGACAGGGAACACCGGGGAGCTGTTTTTT.

A few counts support this clonotype. This chain joins TRBV24-1 and TRBJ2-1, with TRBD1 matching over 7 bases. Germline CDR1 reads KGHDR; CDR2 reads SFDVKD. The CDR3 consists of 15 residues. V dropped 4 bases and J dropped 8; count of bases not matched to a gene: 10. The CDR3 nucleotides read TGTGCCACCAGTGAGAAAGGGAAGGGGGCCGATGAGCAGTTCTTC. Its translation is CATSEKGKGADEQFF.

This clonotype has just a few counts. The rearrangement uses TRBV7-2 and TRBJ2-1, with a possible D match to TRBD2 (5 bases). There are 15 residues in the CDR3. From germline, CDR1 is SGHTA and CDR2 FQGNSA. Trimming removed 2 bases from V and 5 bases from J, with 13 bases in between. The CDR3 loop is CASSLHTSTNNEQFF. CDR3 nucleotide sequence: TGTGCCAGCAGCTTACACACTAGTACGAACAATGAGCAGTTCTTC.

J is TRBJ2-1 and V is TRBV12-3 or TRBV12-4; D not certain. The CDR3 consists of 13 residues. V shed 5 bases and J shed 7 bases, with 12 bases lying between them. CDR3 DNA sequence: TGTGCCAGCAGTCGACAAAGTGGGAATGAGCAGTTCTTC. Amino acids: CASSRQSGNEQFF.

The chain links TRBV5-6 to TRBJ2-2, with a possible D match to TRBD1 (6 bases). Germline CDR1 reads SGHDT; CDR2 reads YYEEEE. The CDR3 is 15 residues long. The V and J ends lost 5 bases and 4 bases respectively, with 15 bases between them. The CDR3 nucleotides read TGTGCCAGCAGACTACAGGGCCGTGTCACCGGGGAGCTGTTTTTT. This encodes CASRLQGRVTGELFF.

This clonotype was counted at least ten times. This chain connects TRBV9 to TRBJ2-3, with a possible D match to TRBD2 (6 bases). CDR3 length: 16 amino acids. From germline, CDR1 is SGDLS and CDR2 YYNGEE. The V end was cut by 3 bases, the J end by 1 base, with 15 bases between. CDR3 in DNA: TGTGCCAGCAGCGGATCTACTAGCAAGGGCACAGATACGCAGTATTTT. Protein product: CASSGSTSKGTDTQYF.